This is a list of T cell receptor beta chains from one sample in a study of cytomegalovirus exposure and HLA in healthy donors. Sequenced by immunoSEQ multiplex PCR; TCRdb stores in-frame clones only, minus some. Counted here are 110,000 or so clones, roughly 84% occurring once; the ten biggest clones make up about 3%. Sequenced material: PBMCs. The receptors here all came from a woman aged 18-29 years in good health and CMV-seronegative. The CDR3 runs from the conserved cysteine through the conserved F or W. Fields, in order: CDR3 length, V gene, J gene, CDR3 protein.

CDR3 length: 17; V gene: TRBV30; J gene: TRBJ1-2; CDR3 protein: CASTPGTGDLNNYGYTF
CDR3 length: 15; V gene: TRBV6-5; J gene: TRBJ1-5; CDR3 protein: CASSRTGGRNQPQHF
CDR3 length: 15; V gene: TRBV9; J gene: TRBJ1-4; CDR3 protein: CASSVGSTTNEKLFF
CDR3 length: 11; V gene: TRBV20-1; J gene: TRBJ1-4; CDR3 protein: CSASPGKELFF
CDR3 length: 15; V gene: TRBV2; J gene: TRBJ2-5; CDR3 protein: CASSVTRTGQETQYF
CDR3 length: 15; V gene: TRBV4-2; J gene: TRBJ1-2; CDR3 protein: CASSQDLSGNYGYTF
CDR3 length: 15; V gene: TRBV19; J gene: TRBJ1-1; CDR3 protein: CASSNPGQGYSEAFF
CDR3 length: 11; V gene: TRBV2; J gene: TRBJ2-3; CDR3 protein: CASSAADTQYF
CDR3 length: 14; V gene: TRBV5-6; J gene: TRBJ1-1; CDR3 protein: CASTRTGVNTEAFF
CDR3 length: 16; V gene: TRBV18; J gene: TRBJ2-1; CDR3 protein: CASSPRTGSSYNEQFF
CDR3 length: 17; V gene: TRBV4-1; J gene: TRBJ2-1; CDR3 protein: CASSQEGGTSLYNEQFF
CDR3 length: 21; V gene: TRBV29-1; J gene: TRBJ2-1; CDR3 protein: CSVRPYITGTEPLSSYNEQFF
CDR3 length: 12; V gene: TRBV11-2; J gene: TRBJ2-7; CDR3 protein: CASSSGLFEQYF
CDR3 length: 15; V gene: TRBV9; J gene: TRBJ2-6; CDR3 protein: CASSVRGSGANVLTF
CDR3 length: 14; V gene: TRBV6-5; J gene: TRBJ1-1; CDR3 protein: CASSYSGGTTEAFF